Sequencing of this T cell receptor (beta chain) was carried out in a study of blood T cells in healthy people across ages. Study-level points and caveats: Per million T cells, the diversity of TCR beta decreased roughly linearly as age advanced.

A second about 7 to 12 cycle PCR used barcoded and J-beta primers. Each CDR3 protein gets one entry after TCRdb re-called the 5' RACE reads with MiXCR. The sample includes over a million distinct CDR3 sequences, more than 40% seen only once; the top ten take 18%. This CDR3 region has 14 residues. V lost 1 base, J lost 7 bases, and 17 bases lay in between. CDR1 is DFQATT, CDR2 SNEGSKA, per germline (reference sequence). For this clonotype: What it binds is not known.

This sequence joins TRBV20-1 and TRBJ2-7; no clear D gene. The sequence was obtained from a woman between 55 and 75 years old in good health. Material for sequencing was blood. In DNA, the CDR3 is TGCAGTGCTAGAGCCAAGGCGTCATTTGGGGAGCAGTACTTC. It yields the protein CSARAKASFGEQYF.